The clone carrying this T cell receptor (beta chain) was observed many times. As yet, its antigen is unknown. The TCR library protocol attached unique molecular identifiers to the individual cDNA molecules. TCRdb reprocessed the 5' RACE reads via MiXCR and lists one record per CDR3 protein. The table includes 50,000 to 70,000 distinct CDR3 sequences, roughly 8.4% detected once. The entry originates in a study of early T cells in non-severe SARS-CoV-2 infection. Study-level points and caveats: Anti-spike CD8 responses were favored in VDJdb matching, and private and CD4 specificities were missed.

In germline, CDR1 is PRHDT, CDR2 FYEKMQ (reference sequence). Unmatched junction bases numbered 3, after V lost 3 bases and J lost 5 bases. CDR3 size: 14 residues. The specimen sequenced was whole blood. The receptor's source is an adult who was a healthcare worker with PCR-confirmed SARS-CoV-2 infection or an uninfected control (not recorded which). V gene TRBV13 combines with J gene TRBJ1-5; the match to TRBD1 covers 8 bases. The DNA of the CDR3 is TGTGCCAGCAGCTTGGGGACAGGCGATCAGCCCCAGCATTTT. This gives the protein CASSLGTGDQPQHF. Full variable domain (outside the CDR3, taken from reference TRBV13 and TRBJ1-5): AAGVIQSPRHLIKEKRETATLKCYPIPRHDTVYWYQQGPGQDPQFLISFYEKMQSDKGSIPDRFSAQQFSDYHSELNMSSLELGDSALYFCASSLGTGDQPQHFGDGTRLSIL.